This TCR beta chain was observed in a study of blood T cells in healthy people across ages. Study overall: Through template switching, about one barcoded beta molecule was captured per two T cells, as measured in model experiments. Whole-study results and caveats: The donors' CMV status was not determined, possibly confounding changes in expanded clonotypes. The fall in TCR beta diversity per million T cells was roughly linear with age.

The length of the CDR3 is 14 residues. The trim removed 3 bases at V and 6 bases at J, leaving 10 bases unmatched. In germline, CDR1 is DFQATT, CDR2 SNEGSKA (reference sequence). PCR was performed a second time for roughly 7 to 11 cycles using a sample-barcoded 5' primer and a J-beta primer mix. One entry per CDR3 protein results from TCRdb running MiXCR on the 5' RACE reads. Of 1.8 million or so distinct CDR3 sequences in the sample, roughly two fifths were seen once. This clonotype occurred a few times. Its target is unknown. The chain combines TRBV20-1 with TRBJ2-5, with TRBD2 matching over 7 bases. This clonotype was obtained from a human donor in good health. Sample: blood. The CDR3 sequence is CSARLAGVRKTQYF. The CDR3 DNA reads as TGCAGTGCTAGGTTGGCGGGGGTCCGGAAGACCCAGTACTTC.